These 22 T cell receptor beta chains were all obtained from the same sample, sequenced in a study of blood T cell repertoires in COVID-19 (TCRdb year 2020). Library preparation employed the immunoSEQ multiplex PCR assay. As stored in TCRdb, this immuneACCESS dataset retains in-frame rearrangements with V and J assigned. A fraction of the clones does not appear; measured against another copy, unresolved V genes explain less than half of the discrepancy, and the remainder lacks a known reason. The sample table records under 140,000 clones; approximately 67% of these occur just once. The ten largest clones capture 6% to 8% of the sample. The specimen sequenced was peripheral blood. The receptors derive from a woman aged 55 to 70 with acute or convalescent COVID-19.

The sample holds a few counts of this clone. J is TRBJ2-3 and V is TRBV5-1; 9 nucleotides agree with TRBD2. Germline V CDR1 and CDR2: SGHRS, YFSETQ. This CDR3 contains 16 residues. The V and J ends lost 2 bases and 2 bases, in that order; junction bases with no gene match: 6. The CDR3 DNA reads TGCGCCAGCAGCTTAGAAGCGGGGGGACCCACAGATACGCAGTATTTT. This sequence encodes CASSLEAGGPTDTQYF.

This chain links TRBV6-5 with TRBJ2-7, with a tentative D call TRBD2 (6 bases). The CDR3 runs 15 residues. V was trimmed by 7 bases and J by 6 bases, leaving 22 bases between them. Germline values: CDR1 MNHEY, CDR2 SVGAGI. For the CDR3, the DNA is TGTGCCAGCAACTCAGCGGGCAGGACTGTTTCCGAGCAGTACTTC. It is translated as CASNSAGRTVSEQYF.

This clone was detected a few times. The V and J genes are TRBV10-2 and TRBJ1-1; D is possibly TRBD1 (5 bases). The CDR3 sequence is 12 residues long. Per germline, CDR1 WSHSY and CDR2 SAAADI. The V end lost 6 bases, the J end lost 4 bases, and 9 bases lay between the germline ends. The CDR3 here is CASRDSSTEAFF. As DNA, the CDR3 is TGCGCCAGCAGAGACAGTTCCACTGAAGCTTTCTTT.

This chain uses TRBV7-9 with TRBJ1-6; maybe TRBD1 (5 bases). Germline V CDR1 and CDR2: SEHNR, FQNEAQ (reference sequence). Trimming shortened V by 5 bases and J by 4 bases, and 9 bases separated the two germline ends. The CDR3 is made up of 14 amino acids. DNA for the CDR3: TGTGCCAGCAGCGACGGGGGGTATAATTCACCCCTCCACTTT. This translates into CASSDGGYNSPLHF. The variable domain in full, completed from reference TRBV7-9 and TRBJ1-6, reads DTGVSQNPRHKITKRGQNVTFRCDPISEHNRLYWYRQTLGQGPEFLTYFQNEAQLEKSRLLSDRFSAERPKGSFSTLEIQRTEQGDSAMYLCASSDGGYNSPLHFGNGTRLTVT.

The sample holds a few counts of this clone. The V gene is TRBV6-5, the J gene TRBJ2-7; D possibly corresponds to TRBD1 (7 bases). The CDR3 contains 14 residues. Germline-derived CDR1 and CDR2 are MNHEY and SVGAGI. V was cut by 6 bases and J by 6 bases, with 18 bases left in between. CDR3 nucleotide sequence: TGTGCCAGCAGCCAGGAGGGGGCGAGACCCGAGCAGTACTTC. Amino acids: CASSQEGARPEQYF.

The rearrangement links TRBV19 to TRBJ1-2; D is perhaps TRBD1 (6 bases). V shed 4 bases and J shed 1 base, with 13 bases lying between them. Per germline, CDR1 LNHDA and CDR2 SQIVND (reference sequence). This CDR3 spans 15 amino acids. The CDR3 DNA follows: TGTGCCAGTAGTACCGGAAACAGGGTTAACTATGGCTACACCTTC. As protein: CASSTGNRVNYGYTF. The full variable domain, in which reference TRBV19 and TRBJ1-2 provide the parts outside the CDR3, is DGGITQSPKYLFRKEGQNVTLSCEQNLNHDAMYWYRQDPGQGLRLIYYSQIVNDFQKGDIAEGYSVSREKKESFPLTVTSAQKNPTAFYLCASSTGNRVNYGYTFGSGTRLTVV.

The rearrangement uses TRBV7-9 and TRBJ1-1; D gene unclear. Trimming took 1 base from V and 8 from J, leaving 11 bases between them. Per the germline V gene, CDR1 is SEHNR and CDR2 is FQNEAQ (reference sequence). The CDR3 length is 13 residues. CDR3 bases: TGTGCCAGCAGCTTAGATGGAGAGCTAGAAGCTTTCTTT. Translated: CASSLDGELEAFF.

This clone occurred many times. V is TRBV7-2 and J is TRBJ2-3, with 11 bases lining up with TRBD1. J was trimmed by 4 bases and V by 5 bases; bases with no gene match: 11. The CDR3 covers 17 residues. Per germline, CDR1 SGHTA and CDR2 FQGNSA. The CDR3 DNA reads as TGTGCCAGCAGCGCACCAACCGGGACAGGGGGTGCAGATACGCAGTATTTT. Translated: CASSAPTGTGGADTQYF.

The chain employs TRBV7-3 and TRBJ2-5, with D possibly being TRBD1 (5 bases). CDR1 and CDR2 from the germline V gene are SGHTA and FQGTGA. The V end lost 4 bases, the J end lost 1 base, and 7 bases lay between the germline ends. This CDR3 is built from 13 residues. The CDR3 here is CASSSGIQETQYF. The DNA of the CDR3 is TGTGCCAGCAGCTCAGGGATCCAAGAGACCCAGTACTTC.

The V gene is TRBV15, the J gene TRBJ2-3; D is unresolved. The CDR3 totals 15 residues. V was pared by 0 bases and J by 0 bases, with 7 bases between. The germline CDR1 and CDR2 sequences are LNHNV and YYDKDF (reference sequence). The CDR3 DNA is TGTGCCACCAGCAGAGATTCCCGTAGCACAGATACGCAGTATTTT. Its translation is CATSRDSRSTDTQYF.

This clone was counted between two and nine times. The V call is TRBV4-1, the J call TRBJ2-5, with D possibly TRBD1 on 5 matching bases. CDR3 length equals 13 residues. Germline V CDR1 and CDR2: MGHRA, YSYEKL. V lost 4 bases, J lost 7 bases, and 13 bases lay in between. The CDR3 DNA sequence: TGCGCCAGCAGCCTCCAGTCCCAGGGGACCCAGTACTTC. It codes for CASSLQSQGTQYF.

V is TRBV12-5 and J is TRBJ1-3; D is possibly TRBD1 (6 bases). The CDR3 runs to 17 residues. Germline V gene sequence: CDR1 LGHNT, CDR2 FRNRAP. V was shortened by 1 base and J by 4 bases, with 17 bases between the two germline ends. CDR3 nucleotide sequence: TGTGCTAGTGGTTTGGGCTTTTCCACAGGGTCCGGAAACACCATATATTTT. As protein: CASGLGFSTGSGNTIYF.

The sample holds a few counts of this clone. The CDR3 loop is CASRPGQGNSPLHF. The DNA of the CDR3 is TGTGCCAGCAGGCCGGGACAGGGTAATTCACCCCTCCACTTT. The chain links TRBV27 to TRBJ1-6; 9 nucleotides agree with TRBD1. The CDR3 runs 14 residues. Germline loops: CDR1 MNHEY, CDR2 SMNVEV (reference sequence). Trimming removed 6 bases from V and 6 bases from J; junction bases left unmatched: 3.

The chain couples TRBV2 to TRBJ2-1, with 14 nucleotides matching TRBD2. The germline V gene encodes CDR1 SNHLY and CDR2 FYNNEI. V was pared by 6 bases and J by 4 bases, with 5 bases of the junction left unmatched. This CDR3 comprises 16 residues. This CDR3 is CASRGLAGARYNEQFF. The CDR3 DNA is TGTGCCAGCAGGGGACTAGCGGGGGCCCGGTACAATGAGCAGTTCTTC.

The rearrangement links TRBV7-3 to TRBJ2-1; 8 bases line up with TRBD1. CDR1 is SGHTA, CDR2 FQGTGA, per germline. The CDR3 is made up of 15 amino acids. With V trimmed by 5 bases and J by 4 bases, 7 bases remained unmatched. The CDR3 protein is CASSRDRGEYNEQFF. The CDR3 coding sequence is TGTGCCAGCAGCCGTGACAGGGGAGAATACAATGAGCAGTTCTTC.

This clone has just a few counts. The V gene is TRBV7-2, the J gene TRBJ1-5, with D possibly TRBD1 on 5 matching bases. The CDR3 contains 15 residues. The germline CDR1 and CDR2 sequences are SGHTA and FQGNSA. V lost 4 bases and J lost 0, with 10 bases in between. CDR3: CASSSFDSSNQPQHF. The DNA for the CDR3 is TGTGCCAGCAGCTCATTCGACAGTAGCAATCAGCCCCAGCATTTT.

The CDR3 bases are TGTGCCAGCAGTCTGGGGACAGGGGGAAACACCATATATTTT. Its protein product is CASSLGTGGNTIYF. The chain combines TRBV27 with TRBJ1-3; 9 positions agree with TRBD1. There are 14 residues in the CDR3. The V gene's germline CDR1 is MNHEY and CDR2 SMNVEV (reference sequence). Trimming removed 5 bases from V and 4 bases from J; junction bases left unmatched: 3.

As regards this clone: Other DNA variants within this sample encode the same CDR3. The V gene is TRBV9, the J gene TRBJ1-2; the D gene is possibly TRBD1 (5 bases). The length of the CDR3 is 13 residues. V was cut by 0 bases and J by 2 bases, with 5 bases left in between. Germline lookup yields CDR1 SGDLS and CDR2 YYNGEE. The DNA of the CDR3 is TGTGCCAGCAGCGTAGGGGGCAACTATGGCTACACCTTC. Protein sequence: CASSVGGNYGYTF. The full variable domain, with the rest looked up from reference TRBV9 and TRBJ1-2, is DSGVTQTPKHLITATGQRVTLRCSPRSGDLSVYWYQQSLDQGLQFLIQYYNGEERAKGNILERFSAQQFPDLHSELNLSSLELGDSALYFCASSVGGNYGYTFGSGTRLTVV.

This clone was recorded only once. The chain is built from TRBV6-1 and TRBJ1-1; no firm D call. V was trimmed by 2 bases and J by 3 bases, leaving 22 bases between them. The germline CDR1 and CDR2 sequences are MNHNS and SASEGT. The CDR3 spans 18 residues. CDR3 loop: CASSEFMSGPPEDTEAFF. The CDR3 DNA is TGTGCCAGCAGTGAATTTATGTCCGGCCCCCCCGAGGACACTGAAGCTTTCTTT.

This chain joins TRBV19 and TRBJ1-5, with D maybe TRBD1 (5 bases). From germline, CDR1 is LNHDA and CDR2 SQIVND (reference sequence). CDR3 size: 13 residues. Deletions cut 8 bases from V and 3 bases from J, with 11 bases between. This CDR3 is CASRSGFNQPQHF. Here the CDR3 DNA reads TGTGCCAGTCGGTCAGGGTTCAATCAGCCCCAGCATTTT.

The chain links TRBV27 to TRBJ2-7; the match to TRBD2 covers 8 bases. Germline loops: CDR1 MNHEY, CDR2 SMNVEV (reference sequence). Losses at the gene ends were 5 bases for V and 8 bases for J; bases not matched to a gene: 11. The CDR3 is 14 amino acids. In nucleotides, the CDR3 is TGTGCCAGCAGTACGAACGGCGGGAGGTCCCAGCAGTACTTC. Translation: CASSTNGGRSQQYF.

In DNA form, the CDR3 reads TGTGCCAGCAGCCAAACAGGGTATAATTCACCCCTCCACTTT. Residues: CASSQTGYNSPLHF. J is TRBJ1-6 and V is TRBV7-2, with D perhaps TRBD1 (6 bases). V was cut by 5 bases and J by 4 bases, with 9 bases left in between. This CDR3 spans 14 amino acids. Germline V CDR1 and CDR2: SGHTA, FQGNSA. Using reference TRBV7-2 and TRBJ1-6 for the parts outside the CDR3, the full variable domain is GAGVSQSPSNKVTEKGKDVELRCDPISGHTALYWYRQSLGQGLEFLIYFQGNSAPDKSGLPSDRFSAERTGGSVSTLTIQRTQQEDSAVYLCASSQTGYNSPLHFGNGTRLTVT.